The 13 T cell receptor beta chains below were found in one sample sequenced in a study of identical twins. TCRdb reanalysed the 5' RACE reads using MiXCR and keeps one entry per CDR3 protein. Here the sample spans 350,000 to 450,000 distinct CDR3 sequences, less than 20% being singletons. Specimen: naive T cells sorted from blood. These receptors were collected from a man aged 45-65 years in good health.

This clonotype showed up many times. The chain is built from TRBV20-1 and TRBJ1-6; D unclear. V shed 6 bases and J shed 1 base, with 19 bases lying between them. Germline assignment: CDR1 DFQATT and CDR2 SNEGSKA (reference sequence). The CDR3 consists of 17 residues. CDR3 amino acids: CSARAEAFGSYNSPLHF. In DNA, the CDR3 is TGCAGTGCCCGAGCAGAGGCCTTCGGGTCCTATAATTCACCCCTCCACTTT.

In this sample, this clonotype turned up many times. The chain uses TRBV2 and TRBJ2-5; 12 nucleotides match TRBD2. The CDR3 loop spans 16 amino acids. The V and J ends lost 6 bases and 5 bases, in that order; junction bases with no gene match: 10. CDR1 and CDR2 (germline): SNHLY, FYNNEI. The CDR3 coding sequence is TGTGCCAGCAGCCCACGGGCTAGCGGGGGGGGCGAGACCCAGTACTTC. Translation: CASSPRASGGGETQYF.

This clonotype has only a few counts. The chain's CDR3 is CATGQGQGSTGELFF. In DNA form, the CDR3 reads TGTGCCACCGGACAAGGACAGGGTAGTACCGGGGAGCTGTTTTTT. V is TRBV15 and J is TRBJ2-2; 8 nucleotides match TRBD1. Per the germline V gene, CDR1 is LNHNV and CDR2 is YYDKDF (reference sequence). This CDR3 has 15 residues. V lost 8 bases to trimming and J lost 5 bases; unmatched junction nucleotides: 10.

The V gene is TRBV28, the J gene TRBJ2-7; D is unresolved. Germline CDR1 and CDR2: MDHEN and SYDVKM. V shed 9 bases and J shed 3 bases, with 15 bases lying between them. The CDR3 spans 13 residues. The DNA for the CDR3 is TGTGCCAGTACCCCAGGACCCTTCTACGAGCAGTACTTC. It translates to CASTPGPFYEQYF.

This clonotype was found many times. V usage is TRBV20-1 and J usage is TRBJ2-5, with D possibly being TRBD2 (6 bases). Germline V gives CDR1 DFQATT, CDR2 SNEGSKA (reference sequence). This CDR3 region has 16 residues. V was pared by 2 bases and J by 3 bases, with 19 bases between. As DNA, the CDR3 is TGCAGTGCTAGAATGTTGGGCGGGACCAAGGAAGAGACCCAGTACTTC. Amino acid sequence: CSARMLGGTKEETQYF.

This clonotype was seen more than once but under ten times. This chain joins TRBV5-1 and TRBJ1-2; a weak D match, TRBD1 (5 bases). Per the germline V gene, CDR1 is SGHRS and CDR2 is YFSETQ. Trimming removed 0 bases at V and 9 bases at J, with 12 bases between. The CDR3 contains 13 residues. The CDR3 nucleotides read TGCGCCAGCAGCTTGGATGACAGATACAGCTACACCTTC. Amino acid sequence: CASSLDDRYSYTF.

The V gene is TRBV12-3 or TRBV12-4, the J gene TRBJ2-2; a possible D gene is TRBD1 (6 bases). Trimming pared 8 bases from V and 5 bases from J, leaving 18 bases between. CDR3 length: 15 residues. The chain's CDR3 is CASALSTGKTGELFF. As DNA, the CDR3 is TGTGCCAGCGCCTTGAGCACAGGGAAAACCGGGGAGCTGTTTTTT.

The chain uses TRBV7-6 and TRBJ2-7; the match to TRBD2 covers 10 bases. Germline lookup yields CDR1 SGHVS and CDR2 FNYEAQ. The trim removed 5 bases at V and 4 bases at J, leaving 8 bases unmatched. CDR3 size: 15 residues. The CDR3 loop is CASSTQNSGGYEQYF. CDR3 bases: TGTGCCAGCAGCACCCAGAATAGCGGGGGGTACGAGCAGTACTTC.

CDR3 DNA: TGCAGCGTTGAAAGGGCGGGAGGCTCCTACAATGAGCAGTTCTTC. Its translation: CSVERAGGSYNEQFF. The J gene is TRBJ2-1, the V gene TRBV29-1, with 8 bases aligning to TRBD2. The ends lost 2 bases at V and 0 bases at J; junction bases unmatched: 3. CDR1 is SQVTM, CDR2 ANQGSEA, per germline. The CDR3 has 15 residues.

The sample holds many counts of this clonotype. The gene calls are TRBV4-3 and TRBJ1-4, with D unresolved. Germline values: CDR1 LGHNA, CDR2 YSLEER. The CDR3 spans 15 residues. V was clipped by 0 bases and J by 7 bases, with 12 bases between them. The CDR3 here is CASSQDRDWGEKLFF. The DNA of the CDR3 is TGCGCCAGCAGCCAAGATCGTGACTGGGGTGAAAAACTGTTTTTT.

This clonotype was counted a few times. The chain is built from TRBV5-1 and TRBJ2-7, with 11 nucleotides matching TRBD2. The V gene's germline CDR1 is SGHRS and CDR2 YFSETQ. The CDR3 consists of 19 residues. J was trimmed by 2 bases and V by 0 bases; bases with no gene match: 13. The CDR3 loop is CASSLALRLAGGPAYEQYF. For the CDR3, the DNA is TGCGCCAGCAGCTTGGCCTTAAGGCTAGCGGGAGGTCCTGCCTACGAGCAGTACTTC.

The chain links TRBV21-1 to TRBJ1-4. TRBV21-1 is annotated as a pseudogene. The length of the CDR3 is 18 residues. CDR3 sequence: CASSISPELGPLNEKLFF. For the CDR3, the DNA is TGTGCCAGCAGCATTTCTCCCGAGTTGGGACCCCTTAATGAAAAACTGTTTTTT.

This chain uses TRBV11-2 with TRBJ2-5; D gene ambiguous. The CDR3 covers 15 residues. V was pared by 0 bases and J by 2 bases, with 10 bases between. Germline V CDR1 and CDR2: SGHAT, FQNNGV. CDR3 nucleotide sequence: TGTGCCAGCAGCTTAGATTACTCCTCTCAAGAGACCCAGTACTTC. Residues: CASSLDYSSQETQYF.